These T cell receptor beta chains were read from a single sample in a study of T-cell memory formation after mild COVID-19. TCRdb re-called the 5' RACE reads with MiXCR, one entry per CDR3 protein. This sample has some 350,000 distinct CDR3 sequences; approximately 12% occur once, and the top ten carry about a fifth. The sequenced sample was PBMCs or a T cell subset sorted from them (not recorded which). These receptors came from a man aged 18 to 30 who had mild COVID-19 (a few samples of this study predate the infection). Cell type and time point are not known. The CDR3 runs from the conserved cysteine through the conserved F or W. Fields, in order: V gene, clone size, J gene, D gene, CDR3 DNA, CDR3 protein. D genes are given only for firm matches. Clone size, where shown, is once, few, many, or a class for clones that have expanded.

TRBV27	-	TRBJ1-2	TRBD1	TGTGCCAGCAGTCGCCCGGACAGGGATGGCTACACCTTC	CASSRPDRDGYTF
TRBV7-9	many	TRBJ1-1	TRBD1	TGTGCCAGCCGACCGGGACAGGGAGACACTGAAGCTTTCTTT	CASRPGQGDTEAFF
TRBV6-5	-	TRBJ2-1	TRBD2	TGTGCCAGCAGTAGAAGCGGGGGGGTCTACAATGAGCAGTTCTTC	CASSRSGGVYNEQFF
TRBV4-1	-	TRBJ1-1	-	TGCGCCAGCGTGGGTGGGGGCACTGAAGCTTTCTTT	CASVGGGTEAFF
TRBV7-9	-	TRBJ1-2	-	TGTGCCAGCAGCACAGATGAGGGGGGAAGGTATGGCTACACCTTC	CASSTDEGGRYGYTF
TRBV15	few	TRBJ2-3	-	TGTGCCACCAGCAGACACCGGGATACGCAGTATTTT	CATSRHRDTQYF
TRBV20-1	-	TRBJ2-5	TRBD2	TGCAGTGCTAGCCCCGGGACTACGGCTGAGGAGACCCAGTACTTC	CSASPGTTAEETQYF
TRBV6-5	-	TRBJ1-3	-	TGTGCCAGCAGTTACGGGGTCGGGGAGAGCTCTGGAAACACCATATATTTT	CASSYGVGESSGNTIYF
TRBV5-1	-	TRBJ1-6	-	TGCGCCAGCAGCTCGGACGGGAGGGGGGAGTGGAATTCACCCCTCCACTTT	CASSSDGRGEWNSPLHF
TRBV6-2/TRBV6-3	many	TRBJ2-5	-	TGTGCCAGCCGAGCACACAGCCAAGAGACCCAGTACTTC	CASRAHSQETQYF
TRBV2	-	TRBJ2-5	-	TGTGCCAGCAAAGAGCAAGAGACCCAGTACTTC	CASKEQETQYF
TRBV29-1	few	TRBJ1-1	-	TGCAGCGTTTATCGGGGGATAAACACTGAAGCTTTCTTT	CSVYRGINTEAFF
TRBV5-4	-	TRBJ1-5	TRBD1	TGTGCCAGCAGCCCGAACCCCGGGACAGCGGAGCAGCCCCAGCATTTT	CASSPNPGTAEQPQHF
TRBV5-1	few	TRBJ1-2	-	TGCGCCAGCACGTTGTGGGCCGGGACTAACTATGGCTACACCTTC	CASTLWAGTNYGYTF
TRBV7-3	few	TRBJ2-6	-	TGTGCCAGCAGCTCCAGACTTGTCTCTGGGGCCAACGTCCTGACTTTC	CASSSRLVSGANVLTF
TRBV6-2/TRBV6-3	few	TRBJ1-2	-	TGTGCCAGCAGTCCTCTCCCGGGACGCCGTGTTGAAGGCTACACCTTC	CASSPLPGRRVEGYTF
TRBV3-1	few	TRBJ1-2	-	TGTGCCAGCAGCCAAGATGGGGCAGCCGGCTATGGCTACACCTTC	CASSQDGAAGYGYTF
TRBV11-2	-	TRBJ2-1	TRBD1	TGTGCCAGCAGCCTGCTACAGGGGAGCACCTACAATGAGCAGTTCTTC	CASSLLQGSTYNEQFF
TRBV27	-	TRBJ2-2	-	TGTGCCAGCAGTCCCGTTAACACCGGGGAGCTGTTTTTT	CASSPVNTGELFF
TRBV6-1	-	TRBJ1-2	TRBD1	TGTGCCAGCAGTGAAGGCAGGGGGGCTAACTATGGCTACACCTTC	CASSEGRGANYGYTF
TRBV20-1	few	TRBJ1-1	TRBD1	TGCAGTGCACCCCACAGGGGGCGAACGAACACTGAAGCTTTCTTT	CSAPHRGRTNTEAFF
TRBV11-1	-	TRBJ2-5	-	TGTGCCAGCAGCGGGCCGGGACGCCCGGACGAAGAGACCCAGTACTTC	CASSGPGRPDEETQYF
TRBV18	-	TRBJ1-5	-	TGTGCCAGCTCACCGTGGGGCTCAAAGGGGGATAGCAATCAGCCCCAGCATTTT	CASSPWGSKGDSNQPQHF
TRBV18	-	TRBJ1-2	-	TGTGCCAGCTCACCAGACATGAGCGGCTACTATGGCTACACCTTC	CASSPDMSGYYGYTF
TRBV9	few	TRBJ1-2	TRBD1	TGTGCCAGCAGCGTAGAAGGGACAGCTAACTATGGCTACACCTTC	CASSVEGTANYGYTF
TRBV5-1	few	TRBJ1-1	TRBD1	TGCGCCAGCAGCTTGGTACAGGGGGCGGATGAAGCTTTCTTT	CASSLVQGADEAFF
TRBV7-9	few	TRBJ1-1	-	TGTGCCAGCACCCTCACACCGAACACTGAAGCTTTCTTT	CASTLTPNTEAFF
TRBV5-1	-	TRBJ2-7	-	TGCGCCAGCAGCCCCGGGACACCTGTCTACGAGCAGTACTTC	CASSPGTPVYEQYF
TRBV7-9	-	TRBJ1-2	-	TGTGCCAGCAGCTTACTCGGGGGGGCTCGAGGCTACACCTTC	CASSLLGGARGYTF
TRBV12-3/TRBV12-4	-	TRBJ1-5	-	TGTGCCAGCAGATTTACAGGCAATCAGCCCCAGCATTTT	CASRFTGNQPQHF
TRBV4-1	many	TRBJ2-2	TRBD1	TGCGCCAGCAGGCGATTTTCGGCACAGGGGCCCAACACCGGGGAGCTGTTTTTT	CASRRFSAQGPNTGELFF
TRBV24-1	-	TRBJ2-3	TRBD1	TGTGCCACCAGTGATATGACAGGGGTGGGAGATACGCAGTATTTT	CATSDMTGVGDTQYF
TRBV12-3/TRBV12-4	-	TRBJ2-5	-	TGTGCCAGCAGTCCACACTTCGGGGAGACCCAGTACTTC	CASSPHFGETQYF
TRBV12-3/TRBV12-4	-	TRBJ1-5	TRBD1	TGTGCCAGCAGTTTCGGATGGACAGGGTTGGATCAGCCCCAGCATTTT	CASSFGWTGLDQPQHF
TRBV7-6	many	TRBJ1-3	-	TGTGCCAGCAGCTTTGGGCAGGGAAGGACTGGAAACACCATATATTTT	CASSFGQGRTGNTIYF
TRBV20-1	-	TRBJ1-1	-	TGCAGTGCTAGAGTCCTCCCTCGAGGGCACACTGAAGCTTTCTTT	CSARVLPRGHTEAFF
TRBV7-2	few	TRBJ1-1	-	TGTGCCAGCAGCCAAGGACCCGGGTCGTACACTGAAGCTTTCTTT	CASSQGPGSYTEAFF
TRBV12-3/TRBV12-4	few	TRBJ1-5	-	TGTGCCAGCAGTCAGATCACTCCGGGCCAGCCCCAGCATTTT	CASSQITPGQPQHF
TRBV7-9	many	TRBJ2-5	TRBD2	TGTGCCAGCAACCAACCGGGACTACAAGAGACCCAGTACTTC	CASNQPGLQETQYF
TRBV6-5	-	TRBJ2-3	-	TGTGCCAGCAGTTTTTCGGAGTCTAGCACAGATACGCAGTATTTT	CASSFSESSTDTQYF
TRBV5-5	-	TRBJ2-1	TRBD2	TGTGCCAGCAGCTTGAGACTAGCGGTCTACAATGAGCAGTTCTTC	CASSLRLAVYNEQFF
TRBV11-2	-	TRBJ2-6	-	TGTGCCAGCAGCTTAGGCAGGCGCTCTGGGGCCAACGTCCTGACTTTC	CASSLGRRSGANVLTF
TRBV4-3	many	TRBJ2-6	-	TGCGCCAGCAGCCAAGATCTTAGCTCTGGGGCCAACGTCCTGACTTTC	CASSQDLSSGANVLTF
TRBV7-9	few	TRBJ2-7	-	TGTGCCAGCAGCTTAGAGTCGACGGCCACCTACGAGCAGTACTTC	CASSLESTATYEQYF
TRBV20-1	few	TRBJ1-5	-	TGCAGTGCCGACAGCAGGAATCAGCCCCAGCATTTT	CSADSRNQPQHF
TRBV20-1	-	TRBJ1-4	-	TGCAGTGCCGTTCCAGGGATGAATGAAAAACTGTTTTTT	CSAVPGMNEKLFF
TRBV19	few	TRBJ2-2	-	TGTGCCAGTACGGGGGCCAACGCGAACACCGGGGAGCTGTTTTTT	CASTGANANTGELFF
TRBV29-1	few	TRBJ2-3	TRBD1	TGCAGCGTTGATTCCCAGGGGGTGGATACGCAGTATTTT	CSVDSQGVDTQYF
TRBV5-5	many	TRBJ1-1	TRBD1	TGTGCCAGCAGCTCCTCCGGGACAGGGTGGACTGAAGCTTTCTTT	CASSSSGTGWTEAFF
TRBV10-3	-	TRBJ2-5	-	TGTGCCATCAGTGAGGAAGGGATGGAGACCCAGTACTTC	CAISEEGMETQYF
TRBV4-3	-	TRBJ1-4	-	TGCGCCAGCAGCCAAGAACGAAGGGGGGAAAGACTGTTTTTT	CASSQERRGERLFF